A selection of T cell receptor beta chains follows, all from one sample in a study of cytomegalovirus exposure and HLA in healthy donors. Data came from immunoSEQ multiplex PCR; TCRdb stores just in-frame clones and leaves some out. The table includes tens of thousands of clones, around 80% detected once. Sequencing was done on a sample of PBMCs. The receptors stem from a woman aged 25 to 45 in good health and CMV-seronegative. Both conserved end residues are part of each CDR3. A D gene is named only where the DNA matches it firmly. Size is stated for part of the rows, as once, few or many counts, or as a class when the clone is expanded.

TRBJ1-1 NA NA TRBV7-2 CASSLGWGSGSNTEAFF TGTGCCAGCAGCTTAGGATGGGGCTCAGGATCGAACACTGAAGCTTTCTTT
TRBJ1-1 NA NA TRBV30 CAWSEPYGNTEAFF TGTGCCTGGTCCGAGCCCTACGGTAACACTGAAGCTTTCTTT
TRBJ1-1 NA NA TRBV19 CASSIPGGTEAFF TGTGCCAGTAGTATTCCGGGGGGAACTGAAGCTTTCTTT
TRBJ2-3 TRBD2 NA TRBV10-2 CASRLAGGASTDTQYF TGCGCCAGCAGACTAGCGGGGGGCGCTAGCACAGATACGCAGTATTTT
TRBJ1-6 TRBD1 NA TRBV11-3 CASSLGQENSPLHF TGTGCCAGCAGCTTGGGACAGGAAAATTCACCCCTCCACTTT
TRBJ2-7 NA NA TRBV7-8 CASRERTGILSYEQYF TGTGCCAGCAGAGAAAGAACAGGAATCCTCTCCTACGAGCAGTACTTC
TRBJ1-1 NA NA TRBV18 CASSRSGALNTEAFF TGTGCCAGCTCACGGTCAGGGGCTTTGAACACTGAAGCTTTCTTT
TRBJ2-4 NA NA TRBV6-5 CASRSSAGLNIQYF TGTGCCAGCAGATCGAGCGCAGGGTTAAACATTCAGTACTTC
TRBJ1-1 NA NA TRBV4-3 CASSQEHGDLNTEAFF TGCGCCAGCAGCCAAGAACATGGAGACCTCAACACTGAAGCTTTCTTT
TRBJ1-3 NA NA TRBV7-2 CASSYRALSGNTIYF TGTGCCAGCAGCTACAGGGCCCTCTCTGGAAACACCATATATTTT
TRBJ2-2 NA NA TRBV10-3 CAISEVTGELLF TGTGCCATCAGTGAAGTGACCGGGGAGCTGCTTTTT
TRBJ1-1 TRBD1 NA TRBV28 CASSSLTGKNTEAFF TGTGCCAGCAGTTCCCTGACAGGGAAAAACACTGAAGCTTTCTTT
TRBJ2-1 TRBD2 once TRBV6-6 CASRDSGGHNEQFF TGTGCCAGCAGGGATAGCGGGGGCCACAATGAGCAGTTCTTC
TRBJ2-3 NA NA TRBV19 CASSIDLRGASTDTQYF TGTGCCAGTAGTATAGATCTTAGGGGCGCGAGCACAGATACGCAGTATTTT
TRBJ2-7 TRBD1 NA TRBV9 CASSVRAGGYEQYF TGTGCCAGCAGCGTACGGGCAGGGGGTTACGAGCAGTACTTC
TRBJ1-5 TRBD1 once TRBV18 CASSRNPDRRDQPQHF TGTGCCAGCTCACGGAACCCGGACAGGAGGGATCAGCCCCAGCATTTT
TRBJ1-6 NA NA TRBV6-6 CASSYSTVSPLHF TGTGCCAGCAGTTACTCGACAGTTTCACCCCTCCACTTT
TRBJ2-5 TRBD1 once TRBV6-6 CASRRGTAQETQYF TGTGCCAGCAGACGAGGGACAGCCCAAGAGACCCAGTACTTC
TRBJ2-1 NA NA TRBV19 CASSVGRYNEQFF TGTGCCAGTAGTGTGGGCAGGTACAATGAGCAGTTCTTC
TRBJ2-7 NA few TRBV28 CASSFYYEQYF TGTGCCAGCAGTTTCTACTACGAGCAGTACTTC
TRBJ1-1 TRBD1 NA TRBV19 CASGRTGQEAFF TGTGCCAGTGGTCGGACAGGGCAAGAAGCTTTCTTT
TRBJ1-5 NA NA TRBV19 CASSSRQSNQPQHF TGTGCCAGTAGTAGTCGACAGTCCAATCAGCCCCAGCATTTT
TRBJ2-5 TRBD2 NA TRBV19 CASVSGGARETQYF TGTGCCAGCGTCAGCGGGGGGGCCAGAGAGACCCAGTACTTC
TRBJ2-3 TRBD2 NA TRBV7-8 CASSLLGSGGAIGDTQYF TGTGCCAGCAGCTTATTGGGTAGCGGGGGGGCCATCGGAGATACGCAGTATTTT
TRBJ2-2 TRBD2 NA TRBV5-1 CASSLVAGGQGDGELFF TGCGCCAGCAGCTTGGTAGCGGGGGGCCAGGGGGACGGGGAGCTGTTTTTT
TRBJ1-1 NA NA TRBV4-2 CASSSSPGNTEAFF TGTGCCAGCAGCTCCTCCCCGGGGAACACTGAAGCTTTCTTT
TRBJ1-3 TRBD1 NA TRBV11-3 CASSPQGTVSGNTIYF TGTGCCAGCAGCCCACAGGGGACAGTCTCTGGAAACACCATATATTTT
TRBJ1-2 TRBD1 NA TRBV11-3 CASSLRGLGQGNNYGYTF TGTGCCAGCAGCTTAAGGGGCCTCGGACAGGGAAACAACTATGGCTACACCTTC
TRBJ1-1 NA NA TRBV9 CASSVATGTEAFF TGTGCCAGCAGCGTAGCTACAGGAACTGAAGCTTTCTTT
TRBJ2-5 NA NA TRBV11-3 CASSLTGDFQETQYF TGTGCCAGCAGCTTAACGGGGGACTTTCAAGAGACCCAGTACTTC
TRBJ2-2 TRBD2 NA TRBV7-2 CASRPSGGLNTGELFF TGTGCCAGCAGACCTAGCGGGGGGCTCAACACCGGGGAGCTGTTTTTT
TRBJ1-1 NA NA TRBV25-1 CASSGGGTEAFF TGTGCCAGCAGTGGGGGGGGGACTGAAGCTTTCTTT
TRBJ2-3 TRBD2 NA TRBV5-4 CASSLAGRGGADTQYF TGTGCCAGCAGCTTGGCCGGTCGGGGGGGTGCCGATACGCAGTATTTT
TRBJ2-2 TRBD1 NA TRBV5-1 CASSLSRGLGNTGELFF TGCGCCAGCAGCTTAAGCAGGGGGCTAGGGAACACCGGGGAGCTGTTTTTT